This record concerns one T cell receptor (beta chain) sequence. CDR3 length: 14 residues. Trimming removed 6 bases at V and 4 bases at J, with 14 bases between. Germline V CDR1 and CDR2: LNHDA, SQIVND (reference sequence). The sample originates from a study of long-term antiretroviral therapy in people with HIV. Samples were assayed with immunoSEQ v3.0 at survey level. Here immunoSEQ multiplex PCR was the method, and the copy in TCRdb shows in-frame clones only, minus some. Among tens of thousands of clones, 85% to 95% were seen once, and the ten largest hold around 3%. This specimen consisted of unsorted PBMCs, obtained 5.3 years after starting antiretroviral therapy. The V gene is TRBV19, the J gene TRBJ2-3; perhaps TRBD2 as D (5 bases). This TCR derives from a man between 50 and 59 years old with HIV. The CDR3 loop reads CASSPDYAPDTQYF. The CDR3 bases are TGTGCCAGTAGCCCTGACTACGCCCCAGATACGCAGTATTTT.